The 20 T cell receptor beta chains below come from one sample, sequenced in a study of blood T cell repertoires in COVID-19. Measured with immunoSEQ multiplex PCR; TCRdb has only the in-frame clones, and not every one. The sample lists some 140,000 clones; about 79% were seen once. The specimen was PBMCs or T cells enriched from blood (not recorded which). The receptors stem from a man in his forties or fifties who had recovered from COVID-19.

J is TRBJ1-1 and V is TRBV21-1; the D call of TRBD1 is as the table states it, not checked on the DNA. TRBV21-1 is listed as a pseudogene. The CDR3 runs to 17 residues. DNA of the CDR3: TGTGCCAGCAGTCGGGACAGGGCAGGGATTATGAACACTGAAGCTTTCTTT. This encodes CASSRDRAGIMNTEAFF.

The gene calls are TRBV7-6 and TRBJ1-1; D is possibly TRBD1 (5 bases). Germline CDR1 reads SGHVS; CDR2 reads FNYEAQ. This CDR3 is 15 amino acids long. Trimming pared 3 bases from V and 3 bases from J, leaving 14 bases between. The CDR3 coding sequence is TGTGCCAGCAGCTTGGAGGGGACTCGCGACACTGAAGCTTTCTTT. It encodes CASSLEGTRDTEAFF.

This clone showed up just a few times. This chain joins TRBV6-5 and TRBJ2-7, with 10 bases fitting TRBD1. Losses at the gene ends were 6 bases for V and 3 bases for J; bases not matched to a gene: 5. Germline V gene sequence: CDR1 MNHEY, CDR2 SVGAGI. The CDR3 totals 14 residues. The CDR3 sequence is CASRRGQGLYEQYF. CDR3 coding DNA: TGTGCCAGCAGAAGGGGACAGGGGCTCTACGAGCAGTACTTC.

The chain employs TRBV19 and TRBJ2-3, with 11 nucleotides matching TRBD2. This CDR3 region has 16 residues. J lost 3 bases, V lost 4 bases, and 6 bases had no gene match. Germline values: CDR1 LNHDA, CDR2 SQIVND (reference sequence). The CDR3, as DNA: TGTGCCAGTAGTACGTTAGCGGGGGGGCGGACAGATACGCAGTATTTT. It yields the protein CASSTLAGGRTDTQYF.

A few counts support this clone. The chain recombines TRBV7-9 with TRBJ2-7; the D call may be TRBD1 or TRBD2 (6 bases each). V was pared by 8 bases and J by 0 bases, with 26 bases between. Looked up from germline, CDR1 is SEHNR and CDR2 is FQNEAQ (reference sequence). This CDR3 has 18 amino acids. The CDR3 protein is CASPRGRVRGGLSYEQYF. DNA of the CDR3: TGTGCCAGCCCCAGGGGCCGAGTGAGGGGAGGCCTCTCCTACGAGCAGTACTTC.

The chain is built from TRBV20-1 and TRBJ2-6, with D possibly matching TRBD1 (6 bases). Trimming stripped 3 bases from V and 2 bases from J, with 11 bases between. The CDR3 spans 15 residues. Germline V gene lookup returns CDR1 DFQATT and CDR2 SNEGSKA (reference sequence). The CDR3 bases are TGCAGTGCTAGTCTGGGGGCGACTGGGGCCAACGTCCTGACTTTC. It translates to CSASLGATGANVLTF.

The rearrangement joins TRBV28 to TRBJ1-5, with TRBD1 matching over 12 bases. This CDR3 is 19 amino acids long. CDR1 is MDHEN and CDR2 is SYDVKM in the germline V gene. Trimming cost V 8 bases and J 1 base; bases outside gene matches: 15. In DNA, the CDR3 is TGTGCCAGCGGGATGCTTCGGGACAGGGGGCGCAGAAGCAATCAGCCCCAGCATTTT. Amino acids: CASGMLRDRGRRSNQPQHF.

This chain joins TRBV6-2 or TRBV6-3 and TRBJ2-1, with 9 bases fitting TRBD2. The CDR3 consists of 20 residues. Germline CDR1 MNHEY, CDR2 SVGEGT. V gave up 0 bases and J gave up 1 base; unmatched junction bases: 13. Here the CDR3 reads CASSYSFSPSGVISYNEQFF. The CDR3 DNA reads TGTGCCAGCAGTTACTCGTTTTCCCCTAGCGGGGTTATATCCTACAATGAGCAGTTCTTC.

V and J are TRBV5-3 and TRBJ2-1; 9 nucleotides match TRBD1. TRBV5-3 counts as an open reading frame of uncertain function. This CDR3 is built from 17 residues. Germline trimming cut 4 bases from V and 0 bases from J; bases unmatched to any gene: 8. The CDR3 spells CARSARQGESSYNEQFF. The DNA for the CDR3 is TGTGCCAGAAGCGCCAGACAGGGGGAGAGCTCCTACAATGAGCAGTTCTTC.

The CDR3 DNA reads TGTGCCAGCAGTCCTCCGGTTACTAGCAATCAGCCCCAGCATTTT. Translated, it gives CASSPPVTSNQPQHF. The V gene is TRBV28, the J gene TRBJ1-5; D ambiguous. Per germline, CDR1 MDHEN and CDR2 SYDVKM. Between the trimmed V and J ends, which lost 5 bases and 0 bases, there was a span of 11 bases. There are 15 residues in the CDR3.

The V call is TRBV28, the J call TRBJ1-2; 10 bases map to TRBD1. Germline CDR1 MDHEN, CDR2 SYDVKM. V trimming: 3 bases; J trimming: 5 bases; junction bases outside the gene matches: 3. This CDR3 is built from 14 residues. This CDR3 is CASSLTGGRYGYTF. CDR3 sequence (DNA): TGTGCCAGCAGTTTGACAGGGGGCCGGTATGGCTACACCTTC.

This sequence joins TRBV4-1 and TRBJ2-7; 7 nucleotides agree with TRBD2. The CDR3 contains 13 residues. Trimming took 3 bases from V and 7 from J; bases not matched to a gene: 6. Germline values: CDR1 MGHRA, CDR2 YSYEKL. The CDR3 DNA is TGCGCCAGCAGCCAGGGGGGGAGGGCTGAGCAGTACTTC. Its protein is CASSQGGRAEQYF.

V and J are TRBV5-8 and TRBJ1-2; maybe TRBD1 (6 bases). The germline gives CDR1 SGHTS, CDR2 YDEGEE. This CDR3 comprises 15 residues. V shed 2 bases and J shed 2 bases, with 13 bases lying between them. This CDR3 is CASSLRSQGNYGYTF. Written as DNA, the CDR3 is TGTGCCAGCAGCTTACGGAGTCAGGGGAACTATGGCTACACCTTC.

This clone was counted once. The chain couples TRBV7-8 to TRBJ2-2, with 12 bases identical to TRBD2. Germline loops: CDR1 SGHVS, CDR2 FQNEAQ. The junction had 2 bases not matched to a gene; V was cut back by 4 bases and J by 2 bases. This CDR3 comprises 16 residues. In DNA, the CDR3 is TGTGCCAGCAGCTGGACTAGCGGGATTAACACCGGGGAGCTGTTTTTT. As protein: CASSWTSGINTGELFF.

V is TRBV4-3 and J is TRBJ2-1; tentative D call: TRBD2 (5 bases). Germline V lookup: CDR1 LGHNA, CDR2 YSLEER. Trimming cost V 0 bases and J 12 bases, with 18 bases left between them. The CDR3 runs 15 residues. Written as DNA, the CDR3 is TGCGCCAGCAGCCAAGAGCTTGTTAACGGGGTGGGGCAGTTCTTC. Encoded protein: CASSQELVNGVGQFF.

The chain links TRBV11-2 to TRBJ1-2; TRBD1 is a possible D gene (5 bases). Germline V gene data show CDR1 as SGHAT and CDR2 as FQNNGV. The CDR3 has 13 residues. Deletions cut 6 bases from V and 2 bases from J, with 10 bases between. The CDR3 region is CASRRSGNYGYTF. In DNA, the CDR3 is TGTGCCAGCAGGCGGTCAGGGAACTATGGCTACACCTTC.

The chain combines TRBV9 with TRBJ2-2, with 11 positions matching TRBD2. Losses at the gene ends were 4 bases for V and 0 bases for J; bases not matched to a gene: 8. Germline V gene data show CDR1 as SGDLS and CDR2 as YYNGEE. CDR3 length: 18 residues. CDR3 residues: CASSSPRLAGPNTGELFF. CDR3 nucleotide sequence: TGTGCCAGCAGCTCCCCGAGACTAGCGGGGCCGAACACCGGGGAGCTGTTTTTT.

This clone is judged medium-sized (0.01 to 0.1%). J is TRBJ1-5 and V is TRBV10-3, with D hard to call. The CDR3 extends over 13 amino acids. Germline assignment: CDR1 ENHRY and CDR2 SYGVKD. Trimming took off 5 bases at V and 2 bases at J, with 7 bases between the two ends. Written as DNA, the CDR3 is TGTGCCATCAGTCCCGAGGGCAATCAGCCCCAGCATTTT. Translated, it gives CAISPEGNQPQHF.

DNA for the CDR3: TGTGCCAGTAGCGAAGGGGGACGTGGCTACACCTTC. Its translation is CASSEGGRGYTF. This sequence joins TRBV19 and TRBJ1-2, with D possibly being TRBD1 (6 bases). CDR3 size: 12 residues. Per germline, CDR1 LNHDA and CDR2 SQIVND (reference sequence). The V end was cut by 6 bases, the J end by 7 bases, with 12 bases between.

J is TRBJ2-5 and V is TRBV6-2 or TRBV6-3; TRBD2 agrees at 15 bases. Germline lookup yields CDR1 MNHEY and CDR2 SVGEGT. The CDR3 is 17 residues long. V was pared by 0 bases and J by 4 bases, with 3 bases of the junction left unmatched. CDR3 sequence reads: CASSYSRTSGGAETQYF. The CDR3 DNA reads TGTGCCAGCAGTTACTCGAGGACTAGCGGGGGGGCAGAGACCCAGTACTTC.